This TCR beta chain was obtained from a study of regulatory T cells in long-lasting Graves disease. Researchers made TCR beta libraries by using iRepertoire HTBI primers and running Arm-PCR on CDR3 regions. TCRdb re-called the multiplex PCR reads through MiXCR, storing one row per CDR3 protein. This table has hundreds of thousands of distinct CDR3 sequences, more than 15% appearing once. This clonotype showed up many times. What it binds is not known. Study outcomes and limitations: Accuracy was perhaps lowered by the small sample size.

Time point denoted: newly diagnosed GD, antithyroid drugs for less than 3 months. Isolated PBMC RNA provided the starting material for the TCR library. Each patient gave approximately 9.2 milliliters of EDTA-anticoagulated peripheral blood. These data were also filed under a second study, of T cells in Graves' hyperthyroidism and ophthalmopathy. That work contributes: HTBI primers were used for first-round RT-PCR of the TCR CDR3.

The origin of this receptor is a woman aged 35-60 years with Graves disease. This specimen consisted of peripheral blood mononuclear cells (PBMCs), obtained at new diagnosis, from a patient treated with antithyroid drugs.

The CDR3 spells CASSQARLGRPETQYF. The CDR3 coding sequence is TGTGCCAGCAGCCAAGCCCGACTAGGAAGGCCAGAGACCCAGTACTTC. The rearrangement uses TRBV3-1 and TRBJ2-5; D possibly corresponds to TRBD2 (6 bases). Germline V gene sequence: CDR1 LGHDT, CDR2 YNNKEL (reference sequence). Trimming took off 1 base at V and 4 bases at J, with 16 bases between the two ends. The CDR3 has 16 residues.